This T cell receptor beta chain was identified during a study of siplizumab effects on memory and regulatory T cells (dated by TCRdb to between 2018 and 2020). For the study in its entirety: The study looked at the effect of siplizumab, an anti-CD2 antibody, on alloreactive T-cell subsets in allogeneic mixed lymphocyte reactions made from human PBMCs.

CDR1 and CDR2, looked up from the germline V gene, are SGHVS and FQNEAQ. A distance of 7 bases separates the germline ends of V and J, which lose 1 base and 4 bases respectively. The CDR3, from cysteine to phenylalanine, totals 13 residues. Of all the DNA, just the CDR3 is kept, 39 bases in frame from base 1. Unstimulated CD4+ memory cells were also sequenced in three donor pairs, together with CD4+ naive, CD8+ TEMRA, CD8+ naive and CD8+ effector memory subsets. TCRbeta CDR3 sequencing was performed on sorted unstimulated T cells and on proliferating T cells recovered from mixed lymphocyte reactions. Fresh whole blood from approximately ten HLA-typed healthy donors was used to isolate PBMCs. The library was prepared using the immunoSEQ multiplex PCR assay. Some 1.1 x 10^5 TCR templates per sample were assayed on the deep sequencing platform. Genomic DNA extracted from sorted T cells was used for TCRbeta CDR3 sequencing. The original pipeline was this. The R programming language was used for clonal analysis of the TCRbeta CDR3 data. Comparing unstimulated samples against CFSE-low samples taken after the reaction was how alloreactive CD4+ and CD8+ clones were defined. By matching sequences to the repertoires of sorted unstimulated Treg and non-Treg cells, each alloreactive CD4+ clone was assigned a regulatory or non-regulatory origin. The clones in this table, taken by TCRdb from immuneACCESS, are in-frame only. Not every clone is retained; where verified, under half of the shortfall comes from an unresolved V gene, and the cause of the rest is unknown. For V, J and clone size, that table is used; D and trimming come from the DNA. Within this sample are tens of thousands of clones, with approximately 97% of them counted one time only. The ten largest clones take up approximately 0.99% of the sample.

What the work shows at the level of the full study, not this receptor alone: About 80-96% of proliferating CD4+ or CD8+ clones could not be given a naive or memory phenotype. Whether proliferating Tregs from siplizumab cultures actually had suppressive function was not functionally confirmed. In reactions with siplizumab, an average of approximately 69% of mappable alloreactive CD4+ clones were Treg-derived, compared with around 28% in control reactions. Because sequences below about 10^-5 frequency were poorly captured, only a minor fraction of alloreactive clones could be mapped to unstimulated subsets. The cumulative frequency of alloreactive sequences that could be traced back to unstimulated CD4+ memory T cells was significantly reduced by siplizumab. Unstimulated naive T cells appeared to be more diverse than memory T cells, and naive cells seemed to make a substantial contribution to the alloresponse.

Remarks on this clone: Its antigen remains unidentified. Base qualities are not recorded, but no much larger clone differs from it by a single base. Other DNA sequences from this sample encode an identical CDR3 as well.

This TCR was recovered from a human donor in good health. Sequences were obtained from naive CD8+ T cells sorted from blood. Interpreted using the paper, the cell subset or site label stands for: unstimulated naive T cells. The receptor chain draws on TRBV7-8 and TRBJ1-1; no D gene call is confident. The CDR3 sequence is CASSLGLGTEAFF. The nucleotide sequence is TGTGCCAGCAGCTTAGGATTAGGCACTGAAGCTTTCTTT.